This T cell receptor (beta chain) was observed in a study of T-cell memory formation after mild COVID-19. Study as a whole: The TCR clusters were mostly specific to one donor. Study-wide results and limits: Among contracting clones, CD4+ were mainly CM/EM and CD8+ enriched in EMRA. Cross-reactive memory appears to have joined, as suggested by some responding clones showing up in pre-infection memory. Clones shrinking between day 15 and 85 showed a balanced CD4/CD8 split, and those that grew later tilted toward CD4+.

CDR1 SGHRS and CDR2 YFSETQ come from the germline V gene. V gave up 4 bases and J gave up 8 bases, with 18 bases separating them. The CDR3 covers 14 residues. Comments on this clonotype: Antigen: not known.

A single record per CDR3 protein comes from TCRdb applying MiXCR to the 5' RACE reads. The data hold hundreds of thousands of distinct CDR3 sequences, with more than 20% observed a single time. This sequence was found in an adult woman who had mild COVID-19 (a few samples of this study predate the infection). Cell type and time point are not known. Sequenced input: PBMCs or a T cell subset sorted from them (not recorded which). The chain carries TRBV5-1 and TRBJ1-2; D is unresolved. The CDR3 loop is CASSEDRIRYGYTF. The CDR3, as DNA: TGCGCCAGCAGCGAAGACCGTATTCGGTACGGCTACACCTTC.